This TCR beta chain originates from a study of control samples from healthy donors and cancer patients. The V gene's germline CDR1 is SNHLY and CDR2 FYNNEI. CDR3 length: 17 amino acids. V was cut by 4 bases and J by 2 bases, with 18 bases left in between. Produced via immunoSEQ multiplex PCR; TCRdb's table is partial and in-frame only. The sample has 75,000 to 90,000 clones, over 75% seen once. V gene TRBV2 combines with J gene TRBJ2-1; possibly TRBD2 for D (7 bases). Source material: blood. This clonotype was sampled from a man aged 45-60 years in good health. The CDR3 sequence is CASSGGGQFRAYNEQFF. DNA of the CDR3: TGTGCCAGCAGTGGGGGGGGGCAGTTTAGGGCCTACAATGAGCAGTTCTTC.